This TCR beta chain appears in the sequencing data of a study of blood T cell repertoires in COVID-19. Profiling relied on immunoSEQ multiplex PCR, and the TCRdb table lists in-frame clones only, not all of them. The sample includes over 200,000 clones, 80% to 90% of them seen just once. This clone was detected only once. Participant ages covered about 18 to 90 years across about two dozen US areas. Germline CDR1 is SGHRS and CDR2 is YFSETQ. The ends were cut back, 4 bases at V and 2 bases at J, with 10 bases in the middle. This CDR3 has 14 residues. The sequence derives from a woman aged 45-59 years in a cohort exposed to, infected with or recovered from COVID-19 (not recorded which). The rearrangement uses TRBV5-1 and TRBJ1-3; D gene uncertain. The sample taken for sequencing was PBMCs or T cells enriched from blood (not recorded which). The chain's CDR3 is CASSHGRTGNTIYF. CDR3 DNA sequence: TGCGCCAGCAGCCATGGCAGGACTGGAAACACCATATATTTT.